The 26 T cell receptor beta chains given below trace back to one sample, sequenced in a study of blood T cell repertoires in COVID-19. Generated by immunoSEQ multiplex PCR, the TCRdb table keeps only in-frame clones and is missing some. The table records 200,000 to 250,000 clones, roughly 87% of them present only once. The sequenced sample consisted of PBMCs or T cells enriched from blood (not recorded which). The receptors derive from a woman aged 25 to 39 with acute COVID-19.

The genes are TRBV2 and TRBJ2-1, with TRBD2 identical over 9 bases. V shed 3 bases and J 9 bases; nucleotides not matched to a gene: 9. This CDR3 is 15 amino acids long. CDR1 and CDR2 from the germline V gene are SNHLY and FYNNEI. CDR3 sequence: CASSDGLAGSSEQFF. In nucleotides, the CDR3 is TGTGCCAGCAGTGACGGGCTAGCGGGGTCTAGTGAGCAGTTCTTC. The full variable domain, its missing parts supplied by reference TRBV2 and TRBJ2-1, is EPEVTQTPSHQVTQMGQEVILRCVPISNHLYFYWYRQILGQKVEFLVSFYNNEISEKSEIFDDQFSVERPDGSNFTLKIRSTKLEDSAMYFCASSDGLAGSSEQFFGPGTRLTVL.

This CDR3 reads CASSTGQAFYEQYF. CDR3 nucleotide sequence: TGTGCCAGCAGTACAGGACAGGCGTTCTACGAGCAGTACTTC. V gene TRBV28 combines with J gene TRBJ2-7, with 7 bases identical to TRBD1. The trim removed 5 bases at V and 3 bases at J, leaving 7 bases unmatched. The CDR3 is 14 residues long. CDR1 is MDHEN, CDR2 SYDVKM, per germline.

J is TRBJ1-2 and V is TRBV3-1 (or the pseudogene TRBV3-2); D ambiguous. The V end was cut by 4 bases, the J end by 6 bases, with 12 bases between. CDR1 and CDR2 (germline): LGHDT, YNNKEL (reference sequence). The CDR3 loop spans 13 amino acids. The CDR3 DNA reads TGTGCCAGCAGCCTATTAGATCGTGATGGCTACACCTTC. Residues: CASSLLDRDGYTF.

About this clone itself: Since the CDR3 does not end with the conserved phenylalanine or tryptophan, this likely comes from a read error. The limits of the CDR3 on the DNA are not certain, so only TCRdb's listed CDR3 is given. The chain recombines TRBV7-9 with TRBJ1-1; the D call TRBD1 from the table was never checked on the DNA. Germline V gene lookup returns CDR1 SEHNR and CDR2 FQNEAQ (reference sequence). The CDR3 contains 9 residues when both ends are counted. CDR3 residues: CASSSDTAL.

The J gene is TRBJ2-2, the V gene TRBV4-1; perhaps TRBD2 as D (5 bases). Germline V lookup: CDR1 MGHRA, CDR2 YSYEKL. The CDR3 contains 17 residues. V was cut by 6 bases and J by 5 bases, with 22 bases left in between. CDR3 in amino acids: CASSPFFRTRPTGELFF. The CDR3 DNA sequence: TGCGCCAGCAGTCCTTTTTTTCGAACTAGACCTACCGGGGAGCTGTTTTTT.

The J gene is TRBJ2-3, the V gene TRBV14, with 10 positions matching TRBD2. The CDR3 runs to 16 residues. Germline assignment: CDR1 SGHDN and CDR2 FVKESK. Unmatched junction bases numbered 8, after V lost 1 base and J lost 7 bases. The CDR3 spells CASSQVPGTSVNTQYF. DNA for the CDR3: TGTGCCAGCAGCCAAGTCCCCGGGACTAGCGTGAATACGCAGTATTTT.

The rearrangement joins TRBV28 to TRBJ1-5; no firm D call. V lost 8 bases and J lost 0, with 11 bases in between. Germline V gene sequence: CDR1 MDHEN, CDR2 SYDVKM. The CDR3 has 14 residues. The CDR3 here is CASGGPYSNQPQHF. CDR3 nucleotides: TGTGCCAGCGGAGGGCCTTATAGCAATCAGCCCCAGCATTTT.

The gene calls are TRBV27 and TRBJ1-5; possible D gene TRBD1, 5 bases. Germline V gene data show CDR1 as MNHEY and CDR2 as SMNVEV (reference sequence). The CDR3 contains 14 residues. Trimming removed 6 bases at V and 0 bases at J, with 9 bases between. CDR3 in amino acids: CASSPGDSNQPQHF. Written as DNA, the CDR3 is TGTGCCAGCAGCCCGGGGGATAGCAATCAGCCCCAGCATTTT.

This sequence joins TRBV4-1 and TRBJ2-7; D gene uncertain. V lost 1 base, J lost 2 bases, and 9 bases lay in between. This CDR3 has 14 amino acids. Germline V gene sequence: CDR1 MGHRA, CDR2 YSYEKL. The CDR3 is CASSQVQRAYEQYF. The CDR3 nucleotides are TGCGCCAGCAGCCAAGTCCAGCGCGCCTACGAGCAGTACTTC.

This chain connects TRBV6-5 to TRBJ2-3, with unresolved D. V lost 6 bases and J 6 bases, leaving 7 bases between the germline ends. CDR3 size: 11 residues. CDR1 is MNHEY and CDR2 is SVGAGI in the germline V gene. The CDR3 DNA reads TGTGCCAGCAGCTTACAGGATACGCAGTATTTT. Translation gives CASSLQDTQYF.

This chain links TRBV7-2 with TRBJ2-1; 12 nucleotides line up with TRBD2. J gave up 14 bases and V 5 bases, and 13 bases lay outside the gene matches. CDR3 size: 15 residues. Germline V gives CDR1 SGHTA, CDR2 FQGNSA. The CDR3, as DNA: TGTGCCAGCAGCGCTGCTAGCGGGGGGGACGTTCGTGAGTTCTTC. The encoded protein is CASSAASGGDVREFF. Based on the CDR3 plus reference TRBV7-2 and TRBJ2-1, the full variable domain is GAGVSQSPSNKVTEKGKDVELRCDPISGHTALYWYRQSLGQGLEFLIYFQGNSAPDKSGLPSDRFSAERTGGSVSTLTIQRTQQEDSAVYLCASSAASGGDVREFFGPGTRLTVL.

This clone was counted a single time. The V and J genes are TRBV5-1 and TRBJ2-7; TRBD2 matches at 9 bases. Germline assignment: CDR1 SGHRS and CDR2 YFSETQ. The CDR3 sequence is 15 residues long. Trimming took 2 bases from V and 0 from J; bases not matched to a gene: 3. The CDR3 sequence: CASSFGGGASYEQYF. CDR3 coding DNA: TGCGCCAGCAGCTTCGGCGGGGGGGCCTCCTACGAGCAGTACTTC.

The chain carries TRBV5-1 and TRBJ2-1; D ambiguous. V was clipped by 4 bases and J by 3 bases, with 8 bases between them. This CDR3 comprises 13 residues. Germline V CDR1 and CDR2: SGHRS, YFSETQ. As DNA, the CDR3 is TGCGCCAGCAGCACCCTAAACTACAATGAGCAGTTCTTC. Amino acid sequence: CASSTLNYNEQFF.

DNA for the CDR3: TGTGCCAGCAGCACTCTCCTGTGCGGGGGACGACAAGCCGGGCAGACCTACGAGCAGTACTTC. As protein: CASSTLLCGGRQAGQTYEQYF. The chain employs TRBV21-1 and TRBJ2-7; TRBD2, the table's D call, lacks a check against the DNA. TRBV21-1 is reported as a pseudogene. The CDR3 totals 21 residues.

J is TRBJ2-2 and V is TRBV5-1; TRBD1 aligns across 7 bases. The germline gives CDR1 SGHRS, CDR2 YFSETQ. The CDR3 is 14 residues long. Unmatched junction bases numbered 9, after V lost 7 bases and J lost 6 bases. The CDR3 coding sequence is TGCGCCAGCCAAAATTGGACAGGCGCCGGGGAGCTGTTTTTT. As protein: CASQNWTGAGELFF.

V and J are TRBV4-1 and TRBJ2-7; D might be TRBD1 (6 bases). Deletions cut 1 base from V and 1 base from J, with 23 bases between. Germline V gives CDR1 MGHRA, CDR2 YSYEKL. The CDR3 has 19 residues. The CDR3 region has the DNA TGCGCCAGCAGCCAAGGGACGATTAGTTACGGGACAATGTCCTACGAGCAGTACTTC. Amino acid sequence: CASSQGTISYGTMSYEQYF.

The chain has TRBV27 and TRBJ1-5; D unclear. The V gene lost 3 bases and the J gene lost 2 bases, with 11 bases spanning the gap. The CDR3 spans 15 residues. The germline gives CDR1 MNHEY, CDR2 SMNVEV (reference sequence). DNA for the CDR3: TGTGCCAGCAGTTTTGGAGGATCCGGCAATCAGCCCCAGCATTTT. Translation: CASSFGGSGNQPQHF.

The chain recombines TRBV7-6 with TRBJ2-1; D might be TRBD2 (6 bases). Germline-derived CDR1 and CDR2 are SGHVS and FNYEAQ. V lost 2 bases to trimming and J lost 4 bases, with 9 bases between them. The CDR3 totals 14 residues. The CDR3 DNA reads TGTGCCAGCAGCTTATACGGGGGATACAATGAGCAGTTCTTC. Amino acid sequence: CASSLYGGYNEQFF.

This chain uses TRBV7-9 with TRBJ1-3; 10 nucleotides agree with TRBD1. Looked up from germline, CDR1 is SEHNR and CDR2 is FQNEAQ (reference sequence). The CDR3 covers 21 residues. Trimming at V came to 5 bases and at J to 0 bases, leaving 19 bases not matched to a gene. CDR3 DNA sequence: TGTGCCAGCAGCACGACAGGGGGCTTCTCACTTGCCCCAAACTCTGGAAACACCATATATTTT. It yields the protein CASSTTGGFSLAPNSGNTIYF.

The CDR3: CAWGSVFAGPEAFF. DNA for the CDR3: TGTGCCTGGGGTTCAGTCTTCGCTGGCCCTGAAGCTTTCTTT. The V gene is TRBV30, the J gene TRBJ1-1; unclear D gene. The CDR3 consists of 14 residues. CDR1 and CDR2 (germline): GTSNPN, SVGIG (reference sequence). Trimming cost V 5 bases and J 6 bases, with 19 bases left between them.

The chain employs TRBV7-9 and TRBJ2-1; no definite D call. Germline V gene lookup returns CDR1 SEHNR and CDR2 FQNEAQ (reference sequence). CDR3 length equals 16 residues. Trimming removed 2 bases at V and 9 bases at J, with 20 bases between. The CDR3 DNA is TGTGCCAGCAGCTTAATCATTCGGGTCGGTACTATTGAGCAGTTCTTC. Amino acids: CASSLIIRVGTIEQFF. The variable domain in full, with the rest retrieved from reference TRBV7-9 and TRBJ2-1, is DTGVSQNPRHKITKRGQNVTFRCDPISEHNRLYWYRQTLGQGPEFLTYFQNEAQLEKSRLLSDRFSAERPKGSFSTLEIQRTEQGDSAMYLCASSLIIRVGTIEQFFGPGTRLTVL.

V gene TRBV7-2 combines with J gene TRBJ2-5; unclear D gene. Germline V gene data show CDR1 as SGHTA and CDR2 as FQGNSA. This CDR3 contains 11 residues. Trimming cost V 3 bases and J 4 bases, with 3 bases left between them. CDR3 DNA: TGTGCCAGCAGCTTTAGAGAGACCCAGTACTTC. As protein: CASSFRETQYF.

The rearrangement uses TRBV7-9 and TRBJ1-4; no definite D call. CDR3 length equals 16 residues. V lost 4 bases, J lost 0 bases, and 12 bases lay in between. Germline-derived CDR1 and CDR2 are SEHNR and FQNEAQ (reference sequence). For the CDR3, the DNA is TGTGCCAGCAGCTCCCCTTTGTCGGCAACTAATGAAAAACTGTTTTTT. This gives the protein CASSSPLSATNEKLFF.

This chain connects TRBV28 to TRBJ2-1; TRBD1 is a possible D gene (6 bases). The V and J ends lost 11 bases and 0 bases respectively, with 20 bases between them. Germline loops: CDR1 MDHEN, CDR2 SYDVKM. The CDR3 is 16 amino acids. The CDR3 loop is CAADSVGDTSYNEQFF. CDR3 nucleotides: TGTGCCGCCGACAGTGTGGGGGACACCTCCTACAATGAGCAGTTCTTC.

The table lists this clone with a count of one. The DNA for the CDR3 is TGTGCCAGCAGTGAATCGTCTGGCCTAGTTGGAAACATTCAGTACTTC. Amino acid sequence: CASSESSGLVGNIQYF. V gene TRBV6-1 combines with J gene TRBJ2-4; D ambiguous. V was cut by 2 bases and J by 6 bases, with 17 bases left in between. Germline CDR1 and CDR2: MNHNS and SASEGT. The CDR3 is made up of 16 amino acids.

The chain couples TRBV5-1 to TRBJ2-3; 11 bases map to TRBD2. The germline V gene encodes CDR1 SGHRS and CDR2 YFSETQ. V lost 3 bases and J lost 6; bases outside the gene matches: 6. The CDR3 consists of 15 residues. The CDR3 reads CASSSIAGGADTQYF. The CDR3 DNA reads TGCGCCAGCAGCTCGATAGCGGGGGGGGCCGATACGCAGTATTTT.